This T cell receptor (beta chain) was captured by sequencing in a study of stem cell transplantation in POMP-related autoinflammatory disease. Study summary: After transplant, neutrophils and platelets showed 100% graft donor chimerism through one year.

The junction had 7 bases not matched to a gene; V was cut back by 6 bases and J by 6 bases. Germline-derived CDR1 and CDR2 are MNHEY and SMNVEV (reference sequence). The CDR3 has 15 amino acids. Only in-frame clones appear in the TCRdb table, and some are missing; sequencing was by immunoSEQ multiplex PCR. This table holds tens of thousands of clones, just over 90% found once. The chain couples TRBV27 to TRBJ2-5, with 13 bases identical to TRBD2. This receptor was taken from a human patient with POMP-related autoinflammation and immune dysregulation (PRAID). Some T cells may trace back to the graft donor. This sample comprised CD4+ T cells from PBMCs, obtained after stem cell transplantation. CDR3 nucleotide sequence: TGTGCCAGCAGGCAACTAGCGGGGGGGCCAAAGACCCAGTACTTC. Its protein product is CASRQLAGGPKTQYF.